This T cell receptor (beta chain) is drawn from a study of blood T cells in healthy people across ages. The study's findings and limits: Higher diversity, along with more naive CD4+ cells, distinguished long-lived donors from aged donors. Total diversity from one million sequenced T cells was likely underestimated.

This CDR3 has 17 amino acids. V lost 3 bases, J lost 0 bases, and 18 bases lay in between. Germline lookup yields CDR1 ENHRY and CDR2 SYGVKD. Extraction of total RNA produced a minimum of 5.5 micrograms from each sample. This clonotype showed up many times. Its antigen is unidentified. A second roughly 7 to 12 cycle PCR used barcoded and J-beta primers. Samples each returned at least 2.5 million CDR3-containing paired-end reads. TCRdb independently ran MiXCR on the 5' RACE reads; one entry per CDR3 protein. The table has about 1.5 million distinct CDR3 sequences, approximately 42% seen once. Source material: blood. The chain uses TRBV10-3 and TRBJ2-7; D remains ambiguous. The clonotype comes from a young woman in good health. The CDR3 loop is CAISDWGVDPSSYEQYF. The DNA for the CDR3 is TGTGCCATCAGTGATTGGGGTGTGGATCCGAGCTCCTACGAGCAGTACTTC.